The clone carrying this T cell receptor beta chain is classed as medium-sized (0.01 to 0.1%). V was pared by 4 bases and J by 3 bases, with 10 bases between. The CDR3 loop spans 13 amino acids. The germline CDR1 and CDR2 sequences are SGDLS and YYNGEE. Repertoires were generated with immunoSEQ multiplex PCR, while TCRdb's copy carries only in-frame clones and drops some. The profile covers roughly 3,800 clones, with less than 30% appearing a single time and around 9.1% taken by the ten largest. This record comes from a study of T cells in localized non-small cell lung cancer. The rearrangement uses TRBV9 and TRBJ1-1; unclear D gene. The source of this sequence is a man aged 35-75 years with stage I lung adenocarcinoma. The starting material was lung tumor tissue, obtained before any cancer treatment. This CDR3 is CASSPRPDTEAFF. In nucleotides, the CDR3 is TGTGCCAGCAGCCCTCGTCCGGACACTGAAGCTTTCTTT.